A selection of T cell receptor beta chains follows, all from one sample in a study of immune evolution from preneoplasia to lung adenocarcinoma. The data were produced by immunoSEQ multiplex PCR, yet TCRdb's version contains in-frame clones alone and is incomplete. The sample has tens of thousands of clones; roughly 68% are singletons. Material: FFPE invasive lung adenocarcinoma tissue. Receptor source: a person in their 60s with lung adenocarcinoma. CDR3s include the opening cysteine and the closing phenylalanine or tryptophan. A D gene is named only where the DNA matches it firmly. Only part of the rows carry a size: once, few, many, or a class if the clone is expanded.

d_gene	v_gene	abundance	j_gene	CDR3aa	CDR3nt
TRBD1	TRBV6-5	once	TRBJ1-2	CASSRQGNYGYTF	TGTGCCAGCAGTCGACAGGGAAACTATGGCTACACCTTC
TRBD1	TRBV4-1	NA	TRBJ2-3	CASSQTGQYTDTQYF	TGCGCCAGCAGCCAAACGGGACAGTACACAGATACGCAGTATTTT
NA	TRBV28	NA	TRBJ1-5	CASSLPGENQPQHF	TGTGCCAGCAGTTTACCGGGAGAAAATCAGCCCCAGCATTTT
TRBD1	TRBV9	NA	TRBJ2-1	CASSGPQGAGLYNEQFF	TGTGCCAGCAGCGGCCCCCAGGGGGCGGGATTATACAATGAGCAGTTCTTC
NA	TRBV29-1	NA	TRBJ2-2	CSVGADSAGELFF	TGCAGCGTCGGGGCGGATAGCGCCGGGGAGCTGTTTTTT
TRBD2	TRBV7-8	NA	TRBJ2-2	CASSQQRGRADGELFF	TGTGCCAGCAGCCAGCAGCGCGGGAGGGCCGACGGGGAGCTGTTTTTT
TRBD2	TRBV9	NA	TRBJ2-2	CASSVLAGVGPGELFF	TGTGCCAGCAGCGTACTCGCGGGAGTCGGCCCCGGGGAGCTGTTTTTT
TRBD2	TRBV5-1	NA	TRBJ2-1	CASSLTSGRAIYEQFF	TGCGCCAGCAGCCTGACTAGCGGGAGGGCTATTTATGAGCAGTTCTTC
NA	TRBV18	NA	TRBJ2-2	CASSPGTDTGELFF	TGTGCCAGCTCACCGGGGACCGACACCGGGGAGCTGTTTTTT
NA	TRBV12-5	once	TRBJ1-1	CASELRESTEAFF	TGTGCTAGTGAATTAAGGGAGAGCACTGAAGCTTTCTTT
NA	TRBV2	few	TRBJ2-5	CASSDRVETQYF	TGTGCCAGCAGTGATCGCGTTGAGACCCAGTACTTC
TRBD1	TRBV28	NA	TRBJ1-1	CASSTGQGARRNTEAFF	TGTGCCAGCAGTACAGGACAGGGGGCGCGTCGGAACACTGAAGCTTTCTTT
NA	TRBV27	NA	TRBJ2-1	CASSFGAEQFF	TGTGCCAGCAGTTTCGGAGCTGAGCAGTTCTTC
NA	TRBV11-2	NA	TRBJ2-1	CASSLTDNEQFF	TGTGCCAGCAGCTTAACGGACAATGAGCAGTTCTTC
TRBD1	TRBV19	NA	TRBJ1-5	CASSSWDRGNQPQHF	TGTGCCAGTAGTAGCTGGGACAGAGGCAATCAGCCCCAGCATTTT
NA	TRBV19	NA	TRBJ1-4	CASSIAGEKLFF	TGTGCCAGTAGTATTGCGGGGGAAAAACTGTTTTTT
NA	TRBV7-2	once	TRBJ2-7	CASSRDGTYEQYF	TGTGCCAGCAGTCGGGACGGCACCTACGAGCAGTACTTC
TRBD1	TRBV5-1	NA	TRBJ1-5	CASSRDSSNQPQHF	TGCGCCAGCAGCCGGGACAGTAGCAATCAGCCCCAGCATTTT
TRBD1	TRBV19	NA	TRBJ1-2	CASRLPVGQGPGYTF	TGTGCCAGTAGACTCCCGGTTGGACAGGGTCCAGGCTACACCTTC
NA	TRBV4-1	NA	TRBJ2-7	CASSQDYRGFYEQYF	TGCGCCAGCAGCCAAGATTACCGGGGTTTCTACGAGCAGTACTTC
NA	TRBV6-4	few	TRBJ2-1	CASSDSWRGSYNEQFF	TGTGCCAGCAGTGACTCATGGAGGGGGTCCTACAATGAGCAGTTCTTC
NA	TRBV14	NA	TRBJ2-3	CASSQVGPRSLGADTQYF	TGTGCCAGCAGCCAAGTAGGACCGCGCAGCCTTGGGGCGGATACGCAGTATTTT
NA	TRBV18	few	TRBJ1-1	CASSPIQGEAFF	TGTGCCAGCTCACCAATCCAGGGTGAAGCTTTCTTT
NA	TRBV5-4	NA	TRBJ2-7	CASSHGGASSYEQYF	TGTGCCAGCAGCCACGGGGGCGCCAGCTCCTACGAGCAGTACTTC
TRBD2	TRBV13	NA	TRBJ2-1	CASSARLAGGGEQFF	TGTGCCAGCAGCGCGCGACTAGCGGGAGGAGGCGAGCAGTTCTTC
NA	TRBV7-8	NA	TRBJ2-3	CASSLGRALRLRGTDTQYF	TGTGCCAGCAGCTTAGGGAGGGCCCTTCGACTAAGGGGCACAGATACGCAGTATTTT
NA	TRBV2	NA	TRBJ2-5	CASSDRIRETQYF	TGTGCCAGCAGTGATAGGATTAGGGAGACCCAGTACTTC
NA	TRBV29-1	once	TRBJ2-1	CSIPTGSNEQFF	TGCAGCATTCCTACAGGGTCCAATGAGCAGTTCTTC
NA	TRBV7-2	NA	TRBJ1-2	CASNPLGQLPNYGYTF	TGTGCCAGCAACCCCTTGGGGCAGCTACCTAACTATGGCTACACCTTC
TRBD1	TRBV6-1	NA	TRBJ2-2	CASSPGTGDTGELFF	TGTGCCAGCAGCCCCGGGACAGGGGACACCGGGGAGCTGTTTTTT
TRBD2	TRBV30	NA	TRBJ2-5	CAWSVASGSRKTQYF	TGTGCCTGGAGTGTAGCTAGCGGGAGTAGAAAGACCCAGTACTTC
NA	TRBV2	NA	TRBJ2-7	CASSEATRGTNEQYF	TGTGCCAGCAGTGAAGCGACCAGGGGAACGAACGAGCAGTACTTC
NA	TRBV28	NA	TRBJ1-2	CASSLNSDYGYTF	TGTGCCAGCAGTTTAAACAGCGACTATGGCTACACCTTC
TRBD2	TRBV5-1	NA	TRBJ2-2	CASSLYPAGGSTGELFF	TGCGCCAGCAGCTTGTACCCAGCGGGAGGAAGTACCGGGGAGCTGTTTTTT
NA	TRBV14	NA	TRBJ1-4	CASSQSTGGPEKLFF	TGTGCCAGCAGCCAATCAACAGGAGGGCCCGAAAAACTGTTTTTT
NA	TRBV19	few	TRBJ2-2	CASSIRQTPGELFF	TGTGCCAGTAGTATCCGACAGACGCCCGGGGAGCTGTTTTTT
NA	TRBV2	NA	TRBJ2-4	CASGFQKNIQYF	TGTGCCAGCGGATTCCAGAAAAACATTCAGTACTTC